This T cell receptor (beta chain) was identified in a study of cytomegalovirus exposure and HLA in healthy donors. Study findings and constraints: Through in vitro validation, three CMV-associated chains were shown to be specific for CMV antigens.

CDR3 length: 15 residues. Germline CDR1 SGHDN, CDR2 FVKESK. V dropped 0 bases and J dropped 13; count of bases not matched to a gene: 11. Primers included in the PCR were 60 Vbeta and 13 Jbeta primers. Clones were read by immunoSEQ multiplex PCR, and TCRdb kept only the in-frame ones, dropping some. The sample carries about 120,000 clones, more than 65% recorded once. This clone was observed a single time. Its target is not known. This sequence joins TRBV14 and TRBJ2-1, with 8 nucleotides matching TRBD2. The source is a woman aged 18-29 years in good health and CMV-seronegative. The material sequenced was PBMCs. The CDR3 loop reads CASSQDRRLATSQFF. The DNA of the CDR3 is TGTGCCAGCAGCCAAGATCGTCGACTAGCGACTTCACAGTTCTTC.